The present entry profiles one T cell receptor beta chain with its context. The antigen remains undetermined. Germline V gives CDR1 MNHNS, CDR2 SASEGT. The CDR3 extends over 14 amino acids. Germline trimming cut 6 bases from V and 1 base from J; bases unmatched to any gene: 1. Clones were sequenced by immunoSEQ multiplex PCR, and TCRdb holds only the in-frame ones, with some missing. The sample yields 70,000 to 95,000 clones, 70% to 90% seen once. The data derive from a study of OX40 agonist ivuxolimab in advanced cancers. Study conclusions and caveats: The study did not work out the antigen specificity of the expanded peripheral T cells.

This clonotype originated in an adult with an advanced solid tumor such as melanoma, head and neck, liver or kidney cancer. Sequencing used CD4+ or CD8+ T cells sorted from blood, obtained in a trial of the OX40 agonist ivuxolimab. The rearrangement links TRBV6-1 to TRBJ2-2, with 8 bases fitting TRBD1. CDR3 in amino acids: CASRGTGNTGELFF. CDR3 DNA sequence: TGTGCCAGCAGGGGGACAGGGAACACCGGGGAGCTGTTTTTT.